What follows are 5 T cell receptor beta chains derived from one specimen sequenced in a study of T cells in Graves' hyperthyroidism and ophthalmopathy. Amplification targeted TCR beta CDR3 regions from RNA transcripts. Primed by the HTBI set, a first-round RT-PCR was run on the TCR CDR3. TCRdb reanalysed the multiplex PCR reads using MiXCR and keeps one entry per CDR3 protein. Seen here are 640,000 or so distinct CDR3 sequences, around 14% observed once, and the top ten hold roughly 7%. Sequenced input: blood. The origin of the receptors is a young woman with Graves' ophthalmopathy.

This clonotype was recorded many times. The rearrangement uses TRBV12-3 or TRBV12-4 and TRBJ1-6; TRBD1 matches 7 bases. Trimming at V came to 5 bases and at J to 4 bases, leaving 5 bases not matched to a gene. The CDR3 runs 15 residues. The CDR3 sequence: CASSGTVMYNSPLHF. In DNA form, the CDR3 reads TGTGCCAGCAGTGGGACAGTTATGTATAATTCACCCCTCCACTTT.

Ten or more counts support this clonotype. The rearrangement joins TRBV28 to TRBJ1-1, with a possible D match to TRBD1 (6 bases). CDR3 length: 13 amino acids. Germline V lookup: CDR1 MDHEN, CDR2 SYDVKM. Trimming removed 4 bases at V and 6 bases at J, with 12 bases between. The CDR3 DNA is TGTGCCAGCAGTTCCCCACAGGGCCCTGAAGCTTTCTTT. It encodes CASSSPQGPEAFF.

This clonotype was observed at least ten times. V usage is TRBV12-3 or TRBV12-4 and J usage is TRBJ1-5; D perhaps matches TRBD1 (5 bases). CDR3 size: 14 residues. V shed 5 bases and J shed 7 bases, with 15 bases lying between them. The CDR3 DNA follows: TGTGCCAGCAGTCCTAAGATGGGGGGGCAGCCCCAGCATTTT. Protein product: CASSPKMGGQPQHF.

This clonotype was picked up one time. The chain joins TRBV9 to TRBJ1-3; 8 bases agree with TRBD1. Looked up from germline, CDR1 is SGDLS and CDR2 is YYNGEE. The CDR3 runs to 17 residues. V was clipped by 0 bases and J by 9 bases; unmatched bases: 14. CDR3 DNA: TGTGCCAGCAGCGTAGCGGAATCACAGGGGGTTAGGAGCACCATATATTTT. It encodes CASSVAESQGVRSTIYF.

This clonotype was found many times. The chain combines TRBV20-1 with TRBJ1-5, with 9 bases aligning to TRBD1. In germline, CDR1 is DFQATT, CDR2 SNEGSKA (reference sequence). The trim removed 5 bases at V and 4 bases at J, leaving 9 bases unmatched. The CDR3 is 15 residues long. CDR3 protein: CSAPSGQGGNQPQHF. In nucleotides, the CDR3 is TGCAGTGCTCCATCGGGACAGGGAGGAAATCAGCCCCAGCATTTT.